This T cell receptor beta chain emerged from a study of blood T cell repertoires in COVID-19. Measured with immunoSEQ multiplex PCR; TCRdb has only the in-frame clones, and not every one. The sample has some 230,000 clones; approximately 90% are singletons. Germline V gives CDR1 SGHNT, CDR2 YYREEE (reference sequence). CDR3 length: 12 residues. With 4 bases removed from V and 11 bases from J, the gap between germline ends came to 10 bases. The origin of this receptor is a man under 40 who had recovered from COVID-19. Sequencing input: peripheral blood. The V and J genes are TRBV5-4 and TRBJ1-6; TRBD1 might be the D (5 bases). The DNA for the CDR3 is TGTGCCAGCAGCCTCGACAGTACACCCCTCCACTTT. Amino acid sequence: CASSLDSTPLHF.